This T cell receptor (beta chain) was found in a study of blood T cell repertoires in COVID-19. Overall study: The origin of the acute and convalescent COVID-19 samples was the United States, Italy and Spain. Sources were T cells, B-cell-depleted T cells, or PBMCs; the material itself was cDNA or gDNA.

The CDR3 has 14 residues. In germline, CDR1 is SEHNR, CDR2 FQNEAQ (reference sequence). With 9 bases clipped from V and 1 base from J, the junction kept 4 bases outside the gene matches. Authors' analysis steps: Using reference gene primer amplification, nucleated cell counts were estimated. Measured with immunoSEQ multiplex PCR; TCRdb has only the in-frame clones, and not every one. D and trimming were read from the DNA, whereas the V and J calls and clone size are those reported in that table. The sample includes about 190,000 clones, over 75% of them seen just once. Source material: peripheral blood. The clonotype originates from a woman between 40 and 50 years old who had recovered from COVID-19. The V and J genes are TRBV7-9 and TRBJ2-7; 12 bases are a match to TRBD2. The chain's CDR3 is CARKLAGGSYEQYF. The CDR3 region has the DNA TGTGCCAGGAAACTAGCGGGAGGATCCTACGAGCAGTACTTC.